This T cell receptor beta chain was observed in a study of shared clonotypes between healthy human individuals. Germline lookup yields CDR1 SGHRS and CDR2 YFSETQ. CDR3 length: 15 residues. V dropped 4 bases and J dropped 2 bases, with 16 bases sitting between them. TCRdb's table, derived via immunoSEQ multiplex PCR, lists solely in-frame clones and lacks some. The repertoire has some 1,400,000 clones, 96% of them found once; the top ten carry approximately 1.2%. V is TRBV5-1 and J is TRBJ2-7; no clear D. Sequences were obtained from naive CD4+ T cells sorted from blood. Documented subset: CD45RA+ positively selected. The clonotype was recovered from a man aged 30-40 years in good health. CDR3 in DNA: TGCGCCAGCAGCCTAAGAATGGGTTCCGCCTACGAGCAGTACTTC. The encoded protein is CASSLRMGSAYEQYF.